The T cell receptor beta chain under discussion was sequenced for a study of human T cells and chemical hapten exposure. The wider study: Variation in per-sample TCR yields came mainly from small pooled library volume differences.

Germline V gives CDR1 SGHAT, CDR2 FQNNGV. CDR3 length equals 14 residues. V was shortened by 4 bases and J by 1 base, with 7 bases between the two germline ends. About this clonotype itself: No antigen is known for it.

For the library, individual cDNA molecules each received unique molecular identifiers. Original processing methods: Sample-level TCR yields exhibited a median of about 91,000, with a range of roughly 20,000 to 750,000. From the RACE reads, TCRdb called clonotypes with MiXCR, one entry per CDR3 protein. TCRdb's processing, not the authors', yielded these V and J calls. The sample shows about 77,000 distinct CDR3 sequences, 8.5% to 9.5% of them seen only once. The time point denotes: healthy volunteer bleed at 6 weeks. Extraction of total RNA was performed on unfractionated whole blood. Study-level points and caveats: With regard to DPC sensitization, TCRs above 1 in 1000 frequency did not change.

The receptor's source is a female donor in good health. Some clones in this sample may be carry-over from other donors' samples. V gene TRBV11-2 combines with J gene TRBJ2-2; D is ambiguous. The sample comprised whole blood. In DNA, the CDR3 is TGTGCCAGCAGCTCCCGACTGAACACCGGGGAGCTGTTTTTT. Translating it yields CASSSRLNTGELFF.